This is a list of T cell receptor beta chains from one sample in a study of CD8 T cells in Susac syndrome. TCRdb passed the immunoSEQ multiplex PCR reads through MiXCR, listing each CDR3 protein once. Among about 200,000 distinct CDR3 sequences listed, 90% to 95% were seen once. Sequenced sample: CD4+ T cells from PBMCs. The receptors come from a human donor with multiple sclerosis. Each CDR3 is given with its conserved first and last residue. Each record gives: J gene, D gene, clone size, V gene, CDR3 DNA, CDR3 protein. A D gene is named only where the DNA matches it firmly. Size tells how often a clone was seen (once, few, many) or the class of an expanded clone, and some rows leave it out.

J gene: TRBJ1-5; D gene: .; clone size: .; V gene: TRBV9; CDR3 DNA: TGTGCCAGCAGCCAGGGGATTGGGAATCAGCCCCAGCATTTT; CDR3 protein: CASSQGIGNQPQHF
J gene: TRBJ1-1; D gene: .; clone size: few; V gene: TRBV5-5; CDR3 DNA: TGTGCCAGCAGCCCTGGACAAATGAACACTGAAGCTTTCTTT; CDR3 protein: CASSPGQMNTEAFF
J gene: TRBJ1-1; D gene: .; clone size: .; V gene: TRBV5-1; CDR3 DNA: TGCGCCAGCAGGCGGGGACAAGCTGAAGCTTTCTTT; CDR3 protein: CASRRGQAEAFF
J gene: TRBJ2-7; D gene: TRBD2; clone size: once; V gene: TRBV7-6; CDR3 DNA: TGTGCCAGCAGCTTGGAAGCGGGAGGGCCCTACGAGCAGTACTTC; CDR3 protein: CASSLEAGGPYEQYF
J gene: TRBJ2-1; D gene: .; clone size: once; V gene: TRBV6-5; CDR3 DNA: TGTGCCAGCAGTTACGGGACGGGTGAGCAGTTCTTC; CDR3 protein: CASSYGTGEQFF
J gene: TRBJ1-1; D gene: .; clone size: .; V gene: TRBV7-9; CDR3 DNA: TGTGCCAGCAGCACCCTCGGGGGCCCGGAGAACACTGAAGCTTTCTTT; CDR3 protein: CASSTLGGPENTEAFF
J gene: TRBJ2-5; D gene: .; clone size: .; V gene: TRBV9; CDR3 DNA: TGTGCCAGCGCGAGAGGGATGCAAGAGACCCAGTACTTC; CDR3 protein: CASARGMQETQYF
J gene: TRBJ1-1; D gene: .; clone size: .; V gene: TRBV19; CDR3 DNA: TGTGCCAGTAGTTATTGGACCCGGAACACTGAAGCTTTCTTT; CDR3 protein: CASSYWTRNTEAFF
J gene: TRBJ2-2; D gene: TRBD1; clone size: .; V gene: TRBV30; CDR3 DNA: TGTGCCTGGAGACGCAGGGGGCTGAACACCGGGGAGCTGTTTTTT; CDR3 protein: CAWRRRGLNTGELFF
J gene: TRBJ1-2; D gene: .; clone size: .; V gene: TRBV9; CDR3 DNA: TGTGCCAGCAGCGCGCCCTTTTGGCAGGGCAACTATGGCTACACCTTC; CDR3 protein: CASSAPFWQGNYGYTF
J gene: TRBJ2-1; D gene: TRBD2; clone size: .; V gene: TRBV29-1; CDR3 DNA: TGCAGCGTTGAACCCTACGGGAGGATTTACAATGAGCAGTTCTTC; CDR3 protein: CSVEPYGRIYNEQFF
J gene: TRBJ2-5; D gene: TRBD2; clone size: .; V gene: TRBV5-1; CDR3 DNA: TGCGCCAGCAGCTTCGGATTAGCGGGAGTCCAAGAGACCCAGTACTTC; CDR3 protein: CASSFGLAGVQETQYF
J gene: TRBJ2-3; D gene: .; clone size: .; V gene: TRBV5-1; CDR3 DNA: TGCGCCAGCAGCTTGGAGGGGGATTCGAGGACAGATACGCAGTATTTT; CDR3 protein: CASSLEGDSRTDTQYF
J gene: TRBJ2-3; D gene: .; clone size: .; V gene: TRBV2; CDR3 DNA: TGTGCCAGCACCAACGGACCCACCCCGCAGTATTTT; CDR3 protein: CASTNGPTPQYF